The rows below give T cell receptor beta chains drawn from one sample of a study of T cells after somatic rescue of genetic block. Generated by immunoSEQ multiplex PCR, the TCRdb table keeps only in-frame clones and is missing some. This table has about 110,000 clones, about nine tenths appearing once. The sequenced material came from peripheral blood mononuclear cells (PBMCs). The receptors stem from a woman aged 18-30 years. Each CDR3 is given without its conserved first and last residue.

v_gene	len	j_gene	CDR3aa
TRBV7-2	14	TRBJ1-1	ASSSYSRGLDTEAF
TRBV30	11	TRBJ2-3	AWDGGPTDTQY
TRBV5-1	11	TRBJ1-1	ASSLELGTEAF
TRBV5-8	15	TRBJ1-4	ASSLVARGPANEKLF
TRBV7-2	9	TRBJ2-7	ASSLRSEQY
TRBV13	13	TRBJ2-5	ASSFLQGLEETQY
TRBV7-3	13	TRBJ1-6	ASSVTGTYNSPLH
TRBV19	14	TRBJ2-3	ASRTGLAGWTDTQY
TRBV19	14	TRBJ1-1	ASKVEQGRGNTEAF
TRBV6-5	11	TRBJ1-1	ASSYVVNTEAF
TRBV9	15	TRBJ2-3	ASSPRLAGAGTDTQY
TRBV6-1	12	TRBJ1-3	ASSEMGSGNTIY
TRBV11-1	11	TRBJ1-2	ASSRQGTDGYT
TRBV5-1	11	TRBJ2-2	ASSRDTAGELF
TRBV11-2	11	TRBJ2-1	ASRWAGVTEQF
TRBV19	16	TRBJ2-1	ASSSSGLAGISYNEQF
TRBV7-2	13	TRBJ1-5	ASRRTSGEEQPQH
TRBV5-5	11	TRBJ2-1	ASSLVGSDEQF
TRBV28	11	TRBJ2-3	ASSLAGTDTQY
TRBV5-1	12	TRBJ1-2	ASSLYNPNYGYT
TRBV28	11	TRBJ2-7	ASGPTGGGEQY
TRBV6-5	14	TRBJ2-1	ASSYRLAGSRNEQF
TRBV6-5	11	TRBJ1-1	ASRQGFGTEAF
TRBV7-2	13	TRBJ1-6	ASSHPPVQISPLH
TRBV28	12	TRBJ1-4	ASTFGVTNEKLF
TRBV9	14	TRBJ2-7	ASSAGLAGGQGEQY
TRBV15	11	TRBJ1-3	ATSTKPGNTIY
TRBV7-9	17	TRBJ1-4	ASSFYYRGQGPSDEKLF
TRBV5-6	13	TRBJ2-1	ASSPPADSYNEQF
TRBV30	11	TRBJ1-2	SSQGAENYGYT
TRBV1	14	TRBJ2-3	TSSPPSRGSTDTQY
TRBV7-9	10	TRBJ1-1	ASSLHQGGAF
TRBV20-1	7	TRBJ1-2	SVREGYT
TRBV25-1	9	TRBJ2-1	ASSEMDKHF
TRBV5-4	14	TRBJ2-3	ASSLPWTGGADTQY
TRBV6-5	10	TRBJ1-1	ASRLMNTEAF
TRBV11-3	13	TRBJ2-7	ASRLGTGSSYEQY
TRBV7-2	12	TRBJ1-3	ASSIGGTGNTIY
TRBV7-9	13	TRBJ2-5	ASSFRGSLQETQY
TRBV11-2	9	TRBJ2-3	ASSSTDTQY
TRBV4-2	12	TRBJ2-3	ASSQERHTDTQY
TRBV10-3	11	TRBJ1-2	AIRETGLYGYT
TRBV19	10	TRBJ2-7	ASSKQGTEQY
TRBV5-1	17	TRBJ1-6	ASSWWGVGSSSYNSPLH
TRBV9	13	TRBJ1-1	ASSPTGQLNTEAF